In its sample, the clone carrying this T cell receptor beta chain was seen once. The data stem from a study of cytomegalovirus exposure and HLA in healthy donors. Trimming left V 4 bases short and J 3 bases short, with 13 bases between. Germline V CDR1 and CDR2: SGHNT, YYREEE (reference sequence). This CDR3 has 15 residues. Primers included in the PCR were 60 Vbeta and 13 Jbeta primers. Sequencing used immunoSEQ multiplex PCR; TCRdb keeps in-frame clones, though not all of them. The table has 100,000 to 150,000 clones, 60% to 85% seen once; the top ten hold around 1.5%. Specimen: PBMCs. The chain recombines TRBV5-4 with TRBJ2-2; TRBD2 might be the D (6 bases). The receptor's source is a woman younger than 35 in good health and CMV-seronegative. This CDR3 is CASSLGGRDTGELFF. The CDR3 nucleotides are TGTGCCAGCAGCCTAGGAGGGAGAGACACCGGGGAGCTGTTTTTT.